This entry features one T cell receptor (beta chain) sequence. Its antigen is not known. These donors were members of the 120-subject validation cohort, a group separate from the roughly 670-subject first cohort. Sequenced by immunoSEQ multiplex PCR; TCRdb stores in-frame clones only, minus some. The data hold 260,000 or so clones, with 90% observed a single time. These data originate in a study of cytomegalovirus exposure and HLA in healthy donors. Study background: A subsequent analysis stated that the 120 or so validation repertoires were run on the same platform as the approximately 700 first-cohort repertoires. Study-level results: A list of around 150 TCR beta chains associated with cytomegalovirus was given.

Germline-derived CDR1 and CDR2 are MGHRA and YSYEKL. This CDR3 comprises 16 residues. J lost 4 bases, V lost 0 bases, and 4 bases had no gene match. The gene calls are TRBV4-1 and TRBJ2-1; 9 positions agree with TRBD2. Sequenced sample: PBMCs. The clonotype was recovered from a young woman in good health and CMV-seronegative. The CDR3 DNA reads TGCGCCAGCAGCCAAGATTTGACTAGCGGTTACAATGAGCAGTTCTTC. This codes for CASSQDLTSGYNEQFF.